One and the same sample provided the 22 T cell receptor beta chains below, sequenced in a study of T-cell reconstitution after alpha-beta-depleted transplantation in children. Unique molecular identifiers were used to barcode this TCRbeta library. In TCRdb, the PCR reads were re-called with MiXCR into one record per CDR3 protein. The repertoire has roughly 350,000 distinct CDR3 sequences, under 20% of them found once; the top ten carry 35% to 50%. The source was PBMCs, mostly from graft donor cells, collected 360 days after TCRalphabeta/CD19-depleted stem cell transplant. The receptors here all came from a male patient between 2 and 10 years old who had a stem cell transplant for acute lymphoblastic leukemia, so the T cells may come from the graft donor.

This clonotype was seen a handful of times. The rearrangement joins TRBV28 to TRBJ2-7; D perhaps matches TRBD2 (6 bases). V was shortened by 3 bases and J by 0 bases, with 18 bases between the two germline ends. The CDR3 spans 17 residues. Germline V gene sequence: CDR1 MDHEN, CDR2 SYDVKM. In DNA form, the CDR3 reads TGTGCCAGCAGTTTTCCTGAGGGTGTCGGGAGCTCCTACGAGCAGTACTTC. Its translation: CASSFPEGVGSSYEQYF.

In its sample, this clonotype was seen a few times. The V gene is TRBV5-1, the J gene TRBJ2-1; 9 positions match TRBD2. The V and J ends lost 0 bases and 7 bases, in that order; junction bases with no gene match: 11. CDR1 and CDR2 from the germline V gene are SGHRS and YFSETQ. The CDR3 totals 17 residues. In nucleotides, the CDR3 is TGCGCCAGCAGCTTGGCCTTTAGTGCGGGAGGGCCGAATGAGCAGTTCTTC. It specifies CASSLAFSAGGPNEQFF.

This clonotype was seen more than once but under ten times. The rearrangement joins TRBV5-1 to TRBJ1-2; 7 bases fit TRBD1. Germline V gene data show CDR1 as SGHRS and CDR2 as YFSETQ. This CDR3 comprises 14 residues. V gave up 0 bases and J gave up 4 bases; unmatched junction bases: 3. DNA for the CDR3: TGCGCCAGCAGCTTGGACCGGGACAGCTATGGCTACACCTTC. As protein: CASSLDRDSYGYTF.

The chain has TRBV20-1 and TRBJ2-1; D is perhaps TRBD1 (5 bases). The CDR3 runs 14 residues. V lost 5 bases to trimming and J lost 6 bases, with 17 bases between them. CDR1 is DFQATT, CDR2 SNEGSKA, per germline (reference sequence). CDR3 DNA: TGCAGTGCTCCGTCGGTAGGCAGGGCCAATGAGCAGTTCTTC. Translating gives CSAPSVGRANEQFF.

V gene TRBV6-2 or TRBV6-3 combines with J gene TRBJ2-1; D remains unclear. The CDR3 is 12 residues long. Germline V CDR1 and CDR2: MNHEY, SVGEGT. The V gene lost 6 bases and the J gene lost 9 bases, with 12 bases spanning the gap. The CDR3 spells CASSAGMVEQFF. CDR3 nucleotide sequence: TGTGCCAGCAGCGCCGGCATGGTTGAGCAGTTCTTC.

This clonotype has only a few counts. The chain links TRBV19 to TRBJ1-5, with D possibly matching TRBD1 (5 bases). The CDR3 is made up of 16 amino acids. Germline loops: CDR1 LNHDA, CDR2 SQIVND (reference sequence). V lost 2 bases and J lost 7, with 18 bases in between. CDR3 sequence (DNA): TGTGCCAGTAGTATACTAGGGCCTGACAGTGCCCAGCCCCAGCATTTT. Translation gives CASSILGPDSAQPQHF.

Only a few counts were recorded for this clonotype. The chain joins TRBV28 to TRBJ2-3; TRBD1 matches 12 bases. V gave up 5 bases and J gave up 2 bases; unmatched junction bases: 5. CDR1 and CDR2 from the germline V gene are MDHEN and SYDVKM. The CDR3 extends over 16 amino acids. The CDR3 here is CASSRGDRGLTDTQYF. Written as DNA, the CDR3 is TGTGCCAGCAGTCGTGGGGACAGGGGGCTCACAGATACGCAGTATTTT.

In its sample, this clonotype was seen a few times. The chain combines TRBV7-9 with TRBJ2-2; D is possibly TRBD2 (6 bases). Looked up from germline, CDR1 is SEHNR and CDR2 is FQNEAQ (reference sequence). The germline V and J ends were trimmed by 9 bases and 4 bases, with 18 bases remaining between them. This CDR3 is built from 15 residues. The CDR3: CARGGIGGPTGELFF. CDR3 coding DNA: TGTGCCAGAGGCGGAATCGGAGGGCCCACCGGGGAGCTGTTTTTT. The variable domain in full, completed from reference TRBV7-9 and TRBJ2-2, reads DTGVSQNPRHKITKRGQNVTFRCDPISEHNRLYWYRQTLGQGPEFLTYFQNEAQLEKSRLLSDRFSAERPKGSFSTLEIQRTEQGDSAMYLCARGGIGGPTGELFFGEGSRLTVL.

The chain recombines TRBV12-3 or TRBV12-4 with TRBJ1-1; D remains unclear. The V gene lost 6 bases and the J gene lost 6 bases, with 23 bases spanning the gap. This CDR3 region has 16 residues. CDR3 protein: CASRPVIGRSTPEAFF. Written as DNA, the CDR3 is TGTGCCAGCAGACCCGTGATCGGCAGGTCGACTCCTGAAGCTTTCTTT.

CDR3 in DNA: TGTGCCAGCATTGATCGTCGCGAGGCGTGGGGGTCCTACAATGAGCAGTTCTTC. Amino acid sequence: CASIDRREAWGSYNEQFF. The gene calls are TRBV6-4 and TRBJ2-1; D is tentatively TRBD1 or TRBD2 (5 bases each). Trimming cost V 7 bases and J 1 base, with 23 bases left between them. The CDR3 has 18 residues. Germline V gene sequence: CDR1 MRHNA, CDR2 SNTAGT.

This clonotype was observed once. CDR3 nucleotides: TGCAGTGCTAGGATGGTTAGCGGGAGGTGGTACGAGCAGTACTTC. This translates into CSARMVSGRWYEQYF. The chain combines TRBV20-1 with TRBJ2-7, with 10 bases that match TRBD2. The V segment lost 3 bases and the J segment 4 bases; nucleotides outside the gene matches: 9. Germline-derived CDR1 and CDR2 are DFQATT and SNEGSKA (reference sequence). This CDR3 contains 15 residues.

Only a few counts were recorded for this clonotype. The chain uses TRBV7-9 and TRBJ1-4, with no clear D. The germline gives CDR1 SEHNR, CDR2 FQNEAQ (reference sequence). CDR3 length equals 13 residues. Trimming removed 6 bases at V and 2 bases at J, with 7 bases between. This chain's CDR3 is CASRGETNEKLFF. The CDR3 bases are TGTGCCAGCAGGGGTGAGACTAATGAAAAACTGTTTTTT. The full variable domain, rest sourced from reference TRBV7-9 and TRBJ1-4, is DTGVSQNPRHKITKRGQNVTFRCDPISEHNRLYWYRQTLGQGPEFLTYFQNEAQLEKSRLLSDRFSAERPKGSFSTLEIQRTEQGDSAMYLCASRGETNEKLFFGSGTQLSVL.

This clonotype appeared many times. The chain is built from TRBV5-1 and TRBJ2-7, with D maybe TRBD1 (6 bases). The V and J ends lost 5 bases and 5 bases respectively, with 8 bases between them. CDR1 is SGHRS, CDR2 YFSETQ, per germline. The CDR3 loop spans 11 amino acids. As DNA, the CDR3 is TGCGCCAGCAGACAGGGCCACGAGCAGTACTTC. It translates to CASRQGHEQYF.

This clonotype was detected only a few times. This chain uses TRBV6-2 or TRBV6-3 with TRBJ2-2; the D is unclear. There are 18 residues in the CDR3. Germline values: CDR1 MNHEY, CDR2 SVGEGT. Trimming removed 6 bases from V and 0 bases from J, with 20 bases in between. The CDR3 is CASRGIGTSVTNTGELFF. The CDR3 DNA reads as TGTGCCAGCAGGGGGATTGGAACTTCCGTTACGAACACCGGGGAGCTGTTTTTT.

This clonotype was found a few times. The chain recombines TRBV12-3 or TRBV12-4 with TRBJ2-5; D might be TRBD1 (6 bases). This CDR3 is built from 16 residues. V lost 0 bases to trimming and J lost 2 bases, with 13 bases between them. In DNA, the CDR3 is TGTGCCAGCAGTTTAGCGCGTGCCAGGGGACAAGAGACCCAGTACTTC. Its protein product is CASSLARARGQETQYF.

V usage is TRBV7-3 and J usage is TRBJ2-2; 13 nucleotides match TRBD2. CDR1 and CDR2 from the germline V gene are SGHTA and FQGTGA. V trimming: 3 bases; J trimming: 1 base; junction bases outside the gene matches: 11. The CDR3 contains 20 residues. CDR3 in DNA: TGTGCCAGCAGCTTTTATGCAGGACTAGCGGGAGTCGGGAACACCGGGGAGCTGTTTTTT. The encoded protein is CASSFYAGLAGVGNTGELFF.

This clonotype came up once. This chain joins TRBV28 and TRBJ2-5, with D hard to call. This CDR3 region has 15 residues. Trimming left V 2 bases short and J 4 bases short, with 14 bases between. CDR1 MDHEN and CDR2 SYDVKM come from the germline V gene. CDR3 bases: TGTGCCAGCAGTTTAGACGGCATGGCAAGAGAGACCCAGTACTTC. Translation: CASSLDGMARETQYF.

This clonotype was picked up a small number of times. The chain combines TRBV4-3 with TRBJ2-4, with a weak D call TRBD2 (6 bases). The CDR3 consists of 15 residues. V lost 3 bases and J lost 1, with 10 bases in between. Germline lookup yields CDR1 LGHNA and CDR2 YSLEER. The CDR3 loop reads CASSQGGKAKNIQYF. CDR3 nucleotide sequence: TGCGCCAGCAGCCAGGGGGGAAAGGCCAAAAACATTCAGTACTTC.

This clonotype was seen ten or more times. The chain couples TRBV9 to TRBJ2-2; 7 bases map to TRBD1. The germline V gene has CDR1 SGDLS and CDR2 YYNGEE. This CDR3 spans 16 amino acids. V lost 4 bases and J lost 0; bases outside the gene matches: 6. The CDR3 loop is CASSTRQGSNTGELFF. Here the CDR3 DNA reads TGTGCCAGCAGCACCCGACAGGGATCGAACACCGGGGAGCTGTTTTTT.

This rearrangement joins TRBV10-3 to TRBJ2-2; tentatively, D is TRBD1 or TRBD2 (5 bases each). The CDR3 is made up of 15 amino acids. In germline, CDR1 is ENHRY, CDR2 SYGVKD. Deletions cut 2 bases from V and 1 base from J, with 8 bases between. The CDR3 sequence: CAISEPRGNTGELFF. DNA for the CDR3: TGTGCCATCAGTGAGCCGAGGGGGAACACCGGGGAGCTGTTTTTT.

The sample holds a few counts of this clonotype. The chain is built from TRBV5-1 and TRBJ2-5; D might be TRBD2 (6 bases). Germline V lookup: CDR1 SGHRS, CDR2 YFSETQ. The V gene lost 2 bases and the J gene lost 0 bases, with 11 bases spanning the gap. The CDR3 runs 15 residues. CDR3 region: CASSLRAGHQETQYF. CDR3 sequence (DNA): TGCGCCAGCAGCTTAAGGGCGGGGCACCAAGAGACCCAGTACTTC.

This clonotype was seen a few times. The chain carries TRBV4-1 and TRBJ2-1; 8 nucleotides agree with TRBD2. There are 17 residues in the CDR3. Per germline, CDR1 MGHRA and CDR2 YSYEKL. Trimming at V came to 4 bases and at J to 6 bases, leaving 14 bases not matched to a gene. CDR3 region: CASSPGGGREGCNEQFF. The CDR3 DNA sequence: TGCGCCAGCAGCCCTGGTGGGGGACGGGAGGGGTGCAATGAGCAGTTCTTC.